The next 23 T cell receptor beta chains were all read from a single sample in a study of Ad26.COV2.S vaccination and SARS-CoV-2 variants (dated by TCRdb to about 2021). This sample's treatment or condition label indicates: 15 to 20 received Ad26.COV2.S at low or high dose, single or two shots; a few received placebo; per-sample allocation not given. For vaccine and placebo recipients, repertoires were sequenced using samples collected on day 63 after the first injection. Library preparation employed the immunoSEQ multiplex PCR assay. Not all clones reach the TCRdb copy of this immuneACCESS table, which keeps in-frame sequences only. Checked studies attribute under half of the gap to unresolved V genes and leave the rest unexplained. The sample table holds about 500,000 clones, of which 89% were seen once. The ten biggest clones cover around 1.8% of the sample. The sequenced sample was peripheral blood, obtained in a trial of Ad26.COV2.S vaccine versus placebo. Every receptor here comes from a person between 18 and 60 years old who received the Ad26.COV2.S COVID-19 vaccine or a placebo.

This chain uses TRBV18 with TRBJ2-1; 7 nucleotides align to TRBD1. The CDR3 sequence is 16 residues long. CDR1 is KGHSH, CDR2 LQKENI, per germline. V lost 5 bases and J lost 7; bases outside the gene matches: 14. CDR3 bases: TGTGCCAGCTCATGGAGAGGGGGACAGAGTGGGAATGAGCAGTTCTTC. Translated, it gives CASSWRGGQSGNEQFF.

This chain connects TRBV7-3 to TRBJ1-1; D remains ambiguous. The CDR3 length is 13 residues. V was trimmed by 2 bases and J by 4 bases, leaving 8 bases between them. Germline V lookup: CDR1 SGHTA, CDR2 FQGTGA. In DNA, the CDR3 is TGTGCCAGCAGCTTAGGGTCGAGCACTGAAGCTTTCTTT. This codes for CASSLGSSTEAFF.

The rearrangement uses TRBV6-5 and TRBJ1-2; D might be TRBD1 (6 bases). V was clipped by 7 bases and J by 4 bases, with 13 bases between them. CDR1 MNHEY and CDR2 SVGAGI come from the germline V gene. The CDR3 sequence is 13 residues long. The CDR3 DNA sequence: TGTGCCAGCACCACAGGGTCCGGCTATGGCTACACCTTC. Translated, it gives CASTTGSGYGYTF.

The V gene is TRBV7-9, the J gene TRBJ1-2; D gene ambiguous. Germline V gene sequence: CDR1 SEHNR, CDR2 FQNEAQ (reference sequence). The CDR3 extends over 14 amino acids. With 5 bases removed from V and 3 bases from J, the gap between germline ends came to 13 bases. In DNA, the CDR3 is TGTGCCAGCAGCCCGAAGGGTGGGTACTATGGCTACACCTTC. As protein: CASSPKGGYYGYTF.

The gene calls are TRBV6-6 and TRBJ2-7; TRBD2 matches at 9 bases. The germline V gene has CDR1 MNHNY and CDR2 SVGAGI (reference sequence). The CDR3 covers 16 residues. V lost 7 bases and J lost 4; bases outside the gene matches: 14. CDR3 in amino acids: CASTLRASGAPYEQYF. The CDR3 region has the DNA TGTGCCAGCACTTTAAGGGCTAGCGGGGCCCCTTACGAGCAGTACTTC.

The chain couples TRBV5-1 to TRBJ2-1; the match to TRBD1 covers 10 bases. This CDR3 has 14 residues. The V and J ends lost 4 bases and 7 bases, in that order; junction bases with no gene match: 5. Germline loops: CDR1 SGHRS, CDR2 YFSETQ. The CDR3 DNA reads TGCGCCAGCAGCGGGGGGACAGGGGAGAATGAGCAGTTCTTC. Amino acid sequence: CASSGGTGENEQFF.

The chain recombines TRBV6-6 with TRBJ2-1; TRBD2 agrees at 9 bases. CDR3 size: 15 residues. V shed 3 bases and J 7 bases; nucleotides not matched to a gene: 7. In germline, CDR1 is MNHNY, CDR2 SVGAGI (reference sequence). The CDR3 DNA follows: TGTGCCAGCAGTTATTCGCGGGAGGGCACTAATGAGCAGTTCTTC. This gives the protein CASSYSREGTNEQFF.

The V call is TRBV4-2, the J call TRBJ2-5, with D unresolved. The CDR3 totals 15 residues. Trimming took 2 bases from V and 2 from J, leaving 12 bases between them. The germline V gene encodes CDR1 LGHNA and CDR2 YNFKEQ. CDR3 sequence: CASSQTPRRQETQYF. Here the CDR3 DNA reads TGTGCCAGCAGCCAAACCCCTCGTAGGCAAGAGACCCAGTACTTC.

V is TRBV5-1 and J is TRBJ2-2; D may correspond to TRBD1 or TRBD2 (5 bases each). CDR1 and CDR2 (germline): SGHRS, YFSETQ. The CDR3 runs 14 residues. Trimming shortened V by 2 bases and J by 5 bases, and 10 bases separated the two germline ends. For the CDR3, the DNA is TGCGCCAGCAGCTTAACGGGGCCTACCGGGGAGCTGTTTTTT. It yields the protein CASSLTGPTGELFF.

This chain connects TRBV4-1 to TRBJ1-6; D is possibly TRBD1 (5 bases). The CDR3 is made up of 20 amino acids. The germline CDR1 and CDR2 sequences are MGHRA and YSYEKL. V shed 1 base and J shed 0 bases, with 19 bases lying between them. For the CDR3, the DNA is TGCGCCAGCAGCCAAGCCCCACCCGGGACCCAGGGCTCCTATAATTCACCCCTCCACTTT. Translation gives CASSQAPPGTQGSYNSPLHF.

This rearrangement joins TRBV19 to TRBJ1-3; no clear D. Trimming shortened V by 5 bases and J by 3 bases, and 11 bases separated the two germline ends. This CDR3 has 14 residues. The germline V gene has CDR1 LNHDA and CDR2 SQIVND (reference sequence). CDR3 sequence (DNA): TGTGCCAGTAGTCGCTCGGTTAATGGAAACACCATATATTTT. It specifies CASSRSVNGNTIYF.

V and J are TRBV19 and TRBJ1-5; D ambiguous. The V end lost 10 bases, the J end lost 1 base, and 17 bases lay between the germline ends. In germline, CDR1 is LNHDA, CDR2 SQIVND (reference sequence). The CDR3 extends over 15 amino acids. The CDR3 nucleotides are TGTGCCACCCAATCCTTATATCTCAGCAATCAGCCCCAGCATTTT. Residues: CATQSLYLSNQPQHF. Looking up the rest from reference TRBV19 and TRBJ1-5 gives the full variable domain: DGGITQSPKYLFRKEGQNVTLSCEQNLNHDAMYWYRQDPGQGLRLIYYSQIVNDFQKGDIAEGYSVSREKKESFPLTVTSAQKNPTAFYLCATQSLYLSNQPQHFGDGTRLSIL.

CDR3 nucleotide sequence: TGTGCCAGCAGCTATGCAGGGATCGGGGAGCTGTTTTTT. Protein sequence: CASSYAGIGELFF. The chain uses TRBV11-2 and TRBJ2-2, with a possible D match to TRBD1 (5 bases). CDR1 and CDR2 (germline): SGHAT, FQNNGV. Trimming left V 4 bases short and J 7 bases short, with 10 bases between. The CDR3 extends over 13 amino acids.

The V call is TRBV27, the J call TRBJ1-1; a weak D match, TRBD1 (6 bases). The V end was cut by 4 bases, the J end by 3 bases, with 12 bases between. Germline CDR1 reads MNHEY; CDR2 reads SMNVEV (reference sequence). CDR3 length equals 14 residues. CDR3 bases: TGTGCCAGCAGTTATCGAGGGGGGGACACTGAAGCTTTCTTT. It codes for CASSYRGGDTEAFF.

The gene calls are TRBV6-5 and TRBJ2-7; D remains ambiguous. Germline V gene sequence: CDR1 MNHEY, CDR2 SVGAGI. This CDR3 spans 13 amino acids. V was clipped by 8 bases and J by 5 bases, with 16 bases between them. The CDR3 bases are TGTGCCAGCTCACTCCGCTCTCGGAACGAGCAGTACTTC. Residues: CASSLRSRNEQYF.

The V gene is TRBV9, the J gene TRBJ2-7; D gene ambiguous. V shed 0 bases and J shed 0 bases, with 4 bases lying between them. The CDR3 totals 13 residues. Germline-derived CDR1 and CDR2 are SGDLS and YYNGEE. The CDR3 region has the DNA TGTGCCAGCAGCGTAGCCAGCTCCTACGAGCAGTACTTC. This codes for CASSVASSYEQYF. The full variable domain, with the rest looked up from reference TRBV9 and TRBJ2-7, is DSGVTQTPKHLITATGQRVTLRCSPRSGDLSVYWYQQSLDQGLQFLIQYYNGEERAKGNILERFSAQQFPDLHSELNLSSLELGDSALYFCASSVASSYEQYFGPGTRLTVT.

V gene TRBV6-5 combines with J gene TRBJ2-3; perhaps TRBD2 as D (6 bases). The CDR3 consists of 12 residues. In germline, CDR1 is MNHEY, CDR2 SVGAGI. Trimming cost V 7 bases and J 3 bases, with 8 bases left between them. As DNA, the CDR3 is TGTGCCAGCACCGGAGGGACAGATACGCAGTATTTT. It specifies CASTGGTDTQYF.

CDR3 coding DNA: TGTGCCAGCAGCCGGGGACAGGACACTGAAGCTTTCTTT. Translated, it gives CASSRGQDTEAFF. This sequence joins TRBV12-3 or TRBV12-4 and TRBJ1-1; 8 bases fit TRBD1. Trimming took 6 bases from V and 3 from J; bases not matched to a gene: 3. This CDR3 has 13 residues.

The genes are TRBV12-3 or TRBV12-4 and TRBJ1-1, with TRBD1 identical over 10 bases. The ends lost 6 bases at V and 12 bases at J; junction bases unmatched: 10. The CDR3 covers 13 residues. CDR3: CASRPRTGGWPFF. The CDR3, as DNA: TGTGCCAGCAGACCGAGGACAGGGGGGTGGCCTTTCTTT.

This clone has a handful of counts. The chain joins TRBV5-6 to TRBJ1-6, with 9 bases identical to TRBD1. V was clipped by 1 base and J by 5 bases; unmatched bases: 4. CDR1 and CDR2 (germline): SGHDT, YYEEEE. The CDR3 contains 16 residues. DNA of the CDR3: TGTGCCAGCAGCTTGAGGACAGGGGCTAATAATTCACCCCTCCACTTT. This translates into CASSLRTGANNSPLHF.

J is TRBJ1-1 and V is TRBV28, with D tentatively TRBD1 (5 bases). Trimming took 3 bases from V and 0 from J, leaving 17 bases between them. The germline gives CDR1 MDHEN, CDR2 SYDVKM. The CDR3 runs 17 residues. CDR3 protein: CASSFLGFQGMNTEAFF. For the CDR3, the DNA is TGTGCCAGCAGTTTCTTGGGTTTCCAGGGAATGAACACTGAAGCTTTCTTT.

V usage is TRBV30 and J usage is TRBJ1-4, with D unclear. The CDR3 extends over 12 amino acids. V was clipped by 0 bases and J by 8 bases, with 7 bases between them. Looked up from germline, CDR1 is GTSNPN and CDR2 is SVGIG (reference sequence). CDR3 DNA sequence: TGTGCCTGGAGTGTGAGCTGGGAAAAACTGTTTTTT. Amino acid sequence: CAWSVSWEKLFF.

V gene TRBV19 combines with J gene TRBJ2-7, with TRBD1 matching over 10 bases. Per germline, CDR1 LNHDA and CDR2 SQIVND (reference sequence). This CDR3 region has 15 residues. With V trimmed by 5 bases and J by 1 base, 5 bases remained unmatched. In DNA form, the CDR3 reads TGTGCCAGTAGTCCCCGGGGACAGGGGTCCTACGAGCAGTACTTC. Translated, it gives CASSPRGQGSYEQYF.